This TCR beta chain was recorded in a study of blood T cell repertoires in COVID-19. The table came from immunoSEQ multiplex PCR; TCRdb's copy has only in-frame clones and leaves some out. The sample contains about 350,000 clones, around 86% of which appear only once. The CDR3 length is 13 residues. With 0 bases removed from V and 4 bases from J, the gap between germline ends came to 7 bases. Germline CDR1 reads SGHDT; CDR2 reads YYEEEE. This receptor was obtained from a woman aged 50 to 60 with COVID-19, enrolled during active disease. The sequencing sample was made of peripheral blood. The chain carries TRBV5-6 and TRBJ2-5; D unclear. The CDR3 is CASSLDSIETQYF. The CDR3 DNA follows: TGTGCCAGCAGCTTGGACTCTATAGAGACCCAGTACTTC.